A single sample gave rise to the 23 T cell receptor beta chains below, sequenced in a study of human T cells and chemical hapten exposure. In TCRdb, the RACE reads were re-called with MiXCR into one record per CDR3 protein. The repertoire holds roughly 130,000 distinct CDR3 sequences, with approximately 9% as singletons. Time point specified: healthy volunteer bleed at 2 weeks. Researchers extracted total RNA from unfractionated whole blood. The sequenced sample was whole blood. The receptors here all came from a male donor in good health. Some clones in this sample may be carry-over from other donors' samples.

This clonotype came up many times. A junction boundary mismatches the germline segment, possibly from a read error. The chain carries TRBV5-1 and TRBJ2-1, with 8 bases that match TRBD2. Germline V lookup: CDR1 SGHRS, CDR2 YFSETQ. The CDR3 consists of 15 residues. Written as DNA, the CDR3 is TGTGCCAGCAGTTTAAGCGGGAGCTCCTACAATGAGCAGTTCTTC. Translation gives CASSLSGSSYNEQFF.

This clonotype was counted between two and nine times. Here the CDR3 reads CASSLAGEQFF. DNA for the CDR3: TGTGCCAGCAGCTTAGCGGGGGAGCAGTTCTTC. The rearrangement links TRBV13 to TRBJ2-1; D might be TRBD2 (5 bases). Trimming left V 1 base short and J 10 bases short, with 5 bases between. This CDR3 is 11 amino acids long. Germline V lookup: CDR1 PRHDT, CDR2 FYEKMQ (reference sequence).

The rearrangement uses TRBV5-1 and TRBJ1-4; no clear D. V was trimmed by 3 bases and J by 3 bases, leaving 15 bases between them. Per the germline V gene, CDR1 is SGHRS and CDR2 is YFSETQ. This CDR3 is built from 16 residues. Here the CDR3 DNA reads TGCGCCAGCAGCTCCCGCGGCAATACAGCTAATGAAAAACTGTTTTTT. Translating it yields CASSSRGNTANEKLFF.

This clonotype has ten or more counts. The rearrangement joins TRBV20-1 to TRBJ1-6, with a possible D match to TRBD1 (5 bases). The CDR3 has 19 residues. Germline assignment: CDR1 DFQATT and CDR2 SNEGSKA (reference sequence). The V gene lost 2 bases and the J gene lost 7 bases, with 27 bases spanning the gap. The CDR3 reads CSARITGSGNRGLNSPLHF. The CDR3 DNA sequence: TGCAGTGCTAGAATCACGGGATCTGGAAACCGGGGCCTAAATTCACCCCTCCACTTT.

V gene TRBV4-1 combines with J gene TRBJ1-1; 8 bases align to TRBD1. V shed 1 base, J shed 1 base, and the junction held 2 bases outside the gene matches. The CDR3 spans 15 residues. Per the germline V gene, CDR1 is MGHRA and CDR2 is YSYEKL. The CDR3 reads CASSQADRGNTEAFF. The CDR3 DNA is TGCGCCAGCAGCCAAGCAGACAGGGGGAACACTGAAGCTTTCTTT.

Regarding this clonotype: A read error may explain this, as a much larger clone is one base away. V usage is TRBV7-2 and J usage is TRBJ2-5, with 8 bases fitting TRBD1. Looked up from germline, CDR1 is SGHTA and CDR2 is FQGNSA. The CDR3 has 16 residues. V gave up 2 bases and J gave up 5 bases; unmatched junction bases: 10. CDR3 sequence: CASSLRPGGGGETQYF. The CDR3 DNA is TGTGCCAGCAGCTTACGTCCAGGGGGCGGTGGGGAGACCCAGTACTTC. Full variable domain (remainder filled in from reference TRBV7-2 and TRBJ2-5): GAGVSQSPSNKVTEKGKDVELRCDPISGHTALYWYRQSLGQGLEFLIYFQGNSAPDKSGLPSDRFSAERTGGSVSTLTIQRTQQEDSAVYLCASSLRPGGGGETQYFGPGTRLLVL.

This clonotype has a handful of counts. The rearrangement links TRBV29-1 to TRBJ1-2, with D uncertain. Germline V CDR1 and CDR2: SQVTM, ANQGSEA. V lost 7 bases and J 4 bases, leaving 16 bases between the germline ends. The CDR3 consists of 13 residues. The CDR3 nucleotides are TGCAGCGCCGATCTCGTGGGTATCTATGGCTACACCTTC. Amino acids: CSADLVGIYGYTF.

A word on this clonotype: A much bigger clone sits one base away, suggesting this may be a read error. This chain connects TRBV7-9 to TRBJ2-2; the match to TRBD1 covers 9 bases. The germline gives CDR1 SEHNR, CDR2 FQNEAQ (reference sequence). The CDR3 spans 16 residues. In DNA form, the CDR3 reads TGTGTCAGCAGAAAAACCGGGACAGGGCATGGCGGGGAGCTGTTTTTT. It codes for CVSRKTGTGHGGELFF.

This rearrangement joins TRBV18 to TRBJ2-5, with 9 bases fitting TRBD2. CDR1 is KGHSH, CDR2 LQKENI, per germline. The CDR3 runs to 16 residues. The V segment lost 6 bases and the J segment 0 bases; nucleotides outside the gene matches: 8. The CDR3 region is CASSPGTSGYQETQYF. The CDR3, as DNA: TGTGCCAGCTCGCCAGGAACTAGCGGGTACCAAGAGACCCAGTACTTC.

This clonotype showed up just a few times. V usage is TRBV10-3 and J usage is TRBJ2-2, with 7 bases fitting TRBD2. Germline CDR1 is ENHRY and CDR2 is SYGVKD. The CDR3 is made up of 15 amino acids. V lost 8 bases to trimming and J lost 4 bases; unmatched junction nucleotides: 10. The CDR3 DNA sequence: TGTGCCATCCTAAGGTGGGAGGGCCCCACCGGGGAGCTGTTTTTT. It codes for CAILRWEGPTGELFF.

The rearrangement links TRBV12-3 or TRBV12-4 to TRBJ1-2, with D perhaps matching TRBD1 (6 bases). V gave up 3 bases and J gave up 6 bases, with 11 bases separating them. This CDR3 has 13 residues. The chain's CDR3 is CASSLGRGDGYTF. The DNA of the CDR3 is TGTGCCAGCAGTTTGGGCAGGGGAGATGGCTACACCTTC.

This clonotype has at least ten counts. The rearrangement links TRBV7-9 to TRBJ2-7, with 8 bases fitting TRBD1. Germline V gene lookup returns CDR1 SEHNR and CDR2 FQNEAQ (reference sequence). The junction had 16 bases not matched to a gene; V was cut back by 7 bases and J by 5 bases. This CDR3 contains 16 residues. Written as DNA, the CDR3 is TGTGCCAGCACCCAAGGGGCCCGACAGGGGCCCCACGAGCAGTACTTC. This encodes CASTQGARQGPHEQYF.

This clonotype came up many times. This chain uses TRBV15 with TRBJ1-5, with D uncertain. The CDR3 loop spans 15 amino acids. V was shortened by 0 bases and J by 7 bases, with 13 bases between the two germline ends. In germline, CDR1 is LNHNV, CDR2 YYDKDF (reference sequence). The CDR3 region is CATSRDDRSGQPQHF. CDR3 in DNA: TGTGCCACCAGCAGAGATGATCGCTCGGGGCAGCCCCAGCATTTT.

The chain uses TRBV20-1 and TRBJ2-1; 9 bases are shared with TRBD1. The germline gives CDR1 DFQATT, CDR2 SNEGSKA (reference sequence). This CDR3 contains 14 residues. The CDR3 loop is CSAPPGTGIYEQFF. CDR3 nucleotides: TGCAGCGCCCCACCCGGGACAGGGATATATGAGCAGTTCTTC.

The gene calls are TRBV5-6 and TRBJ1-1; 12 bases match TRBD1. Germline V gives CDR1 SGHDT, CDR2 YYEEEE. This CDR3 spans 19 amino acids. The junction had 18 bases not matched to a gene; V was cut back by 4 bases and J by 5 bases. The CDR3 spells CASSHSRTGTGGLWTEAFF. The CDR3 nucleotides are TGTGCCAGCAGCCATTCAAGGACCGGGACAGGGGGCCTTTGGACTGAAGCTTTCTTT.

This clonotype was found many times. The chain recombines TRBV24-1 with TRBJ1-6, with TRBD1 matching over 7 bases. This CDR3 contains 17 residues. Trimming took 0 bases from V and 8 from J; bases not matched to a gene: 9. The germline V gene encodes CDR1 KGHDR and CDR2 SFDVKD. Here the CDR3 DNA reads TGTGCCACCAGTGATTTGGCGCGGAGGGGGCAAGATTCACCCCTCCACTTT. It yields the protein CATSDLARRGQDSPLHF.

The CDR3 here is CASRQSGTGGTGELFF. CDR3 bases: TGTGCCAGCAGACAGTCCGGGACAGGGGGAACCGGGGAGCTGTTTTTT. This chain links TRBV28 with TRBJ2-2; TRBD1 agrees at 11 bases. Trimming took 6 bases from V and 5 from J; bases not matched to a gene: 8. The CDR3 is 16 amino acids. The germline CDR1 and CDR2 sequences are MDHEN and SYDVKM.

This clonotype was seen many times. This chain links TRBV12-3 or TRBV12-4 with TRBJ2-7; D tentatively fits TRBD1 or TRBD2 (5 bases each). The CDR3 extends over 14 amino acids. V lost 7 bases and J lost 5, with 18 bases in between. For the CDR3, the DNA is TGTGCCAGCAAGCCGGGACCCGAAGGAAACGAGCAGTACTTC. Encoded protein: CASKPGPEGNEQYF.

V and J are TRBV13 and TRBJ1-6; TRBD1 aligns across 7 bases. The CDR3 runs to 13 residues. The V gene's germline CDR1 is PRHDT and CDR2 FYEKMQ (reference sequence). The V and J ends lost 10 bases and 5 bases, in that order; junction bases with no gene match: 5. The CDR3 DNA follows: TGTGCCACCACAGACAGGGATAATTCACCCCTCCACTTT. As protein: CATTDRDNSPLHF.

V and J are TRBV29-1 and TRBJ2-3; D possibly corresponds to TRBD1 (6 bases). Trimming stripped 4 bases from V and 2 bases from J, with 13 bases between. CDR1 SQVTM and CDR2 ANQGSEA come from the germline V gene. The CDR3 length is 14 residues. The CDR3 nucleotides read TGCAGCGTTGTTACGGGACACCCCACAGATACGCAGTATTTT. As protein: CSVVTGHPTDTQYF.

The rearrangement links TRBV7-9 to TRBJ2-2; 12 bases line up with TRBD2. The CDR3 loop spans 16 amino acids. Germline V lookup: CDR1 SEHNR, CDR2 FQNEAQ (reference sequence). Losses at the gene ends were 5 bases for V and 6 bases for J; bases not matched to a gene: 7. CDR3 loop: CASSLPRTSGAGELFF. In nucleotides, the CDR3 is TGTGCCAGCAGCCTTCCGCGGACTAGCGGGGCCGGGGAGCTGTTTTTT.

V usage is TRBV7-3 and J usage is TRBJ1-2; unclear D gene. V gave up 3 bases and J gave up 2 bases, with 13 bases separating them. The CDR3 extends over 15 amino acids. The germline CDR1 and CDR2 sequences are SGHTA and FQGTGA. The CDR3 DNA reads TGTGCCAGCAGCTTGGAAGGGTCTAACAACTATGGCTACACCTTC. The encoded protein is CASSLEGSNNYGYTF.

The sample holds many counts of this clonotype. The chain carries TRBV20-1 and TRBJ2-1; D gene ambiguous. V lost 5 bases to trimming and J lost 7 bases, with 6 bases between them. The germline V gene encodes CDR1 DFQATT and CDR2 SNEGSKA (reference sequence). The CDR3 is made up of 10 amino acids. The CDR3 loop reads CSALMNEQFF. CDR3 DNA sequence: TGCAGTGCTTTAATGAATGAGCAGTTCTTC.